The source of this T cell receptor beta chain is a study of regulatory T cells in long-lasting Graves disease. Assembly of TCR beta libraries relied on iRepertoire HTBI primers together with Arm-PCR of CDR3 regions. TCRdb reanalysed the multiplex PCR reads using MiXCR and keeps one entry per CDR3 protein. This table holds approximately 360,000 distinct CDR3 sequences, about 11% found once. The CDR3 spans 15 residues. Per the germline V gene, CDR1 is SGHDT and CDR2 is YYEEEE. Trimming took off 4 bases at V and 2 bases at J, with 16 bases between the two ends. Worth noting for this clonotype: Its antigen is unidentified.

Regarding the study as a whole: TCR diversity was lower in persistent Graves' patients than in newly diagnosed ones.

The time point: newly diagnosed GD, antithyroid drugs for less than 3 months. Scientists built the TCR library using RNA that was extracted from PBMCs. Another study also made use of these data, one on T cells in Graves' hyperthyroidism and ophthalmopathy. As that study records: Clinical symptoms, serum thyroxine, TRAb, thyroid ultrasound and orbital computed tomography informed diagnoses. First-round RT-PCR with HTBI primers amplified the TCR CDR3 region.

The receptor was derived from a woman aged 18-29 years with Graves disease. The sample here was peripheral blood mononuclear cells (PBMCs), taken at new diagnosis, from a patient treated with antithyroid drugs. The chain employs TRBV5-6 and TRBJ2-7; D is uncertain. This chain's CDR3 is CASSRLREYPYEQYF. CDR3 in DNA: TGTGCCAGCAGCCGGCTGCGAGAATATCCCTACGAGCAGTACTTC.